A single sample gave rise to the 32 T cell receptor beta chains below, sequenced in a study of blood T cell repertoires in COVID-19. Assay used: immunoSEQ multiplex PCR; TCRdb lists only in-frame clones, some missing. The sample lists approximately 100,000 clones, around 91% seen once, with about 32% in the top ten. The sequenced material came from peripheral blood. The receptors were gathered from a woman older than 75 with acute or convalescent COVID-19.

The chain is built from TRBV4-3 and TRBJ1-3, with D possibly TRBD1 on 6 matching bases. The CDR3 spans 19 residues. Looked up from germline, CDR1 is LGHNA and CDR2 is YSLEER. V was shortened by 4 bases and J by 0 bases, with 22 bases between the two germline ends. CDR3 sequence: CASSPEWGDRRHSGNTIYF. The CDR3 DNA is TGCGCCAGCAGCCCCGAATGGGGAGACAGGCGTCACTCTGGAAACACCATATATTTT.

The table lists this clone with a count of one. The genes are TRBV4-3 and TRBJ2-7, with a tentative D call TRBD2 (6 bases). This CDR3 contains 14 residues. Trimming pared 4 bases from V and 2 bases from J, leaving 12 bases between. Germline CDR1 is LGHNA and CDR2 is YSLEER. As DNA, the CDR3 is TGCGCCAGCAGCCCGTCGTGGGGGGCCTACGAGCAGTACTTC. It codes for CASSPSWGAYEQYF.

Here the CDR3 reads CASSQGQAQGDYGYTF. The CDR3 nucleotides read TGTGCCAGCAGTCAAGGACAGGCCCAGGGGGACTATGGCTACACCTTC. J is TRBJ1-2 and V is TRBV6-1; 7 bases align to TRBD1. The V gene's germline CDR1 is MNHNS and CDR2 SASEGT. Trimming cost V 5 bases and J 3 bases; bases outside gene matches: 12. The CDR3 extends over 16 amino acids.

V usage is TRBV7-2 and J usage is TRBJ1-4, with no clear D. CDR3 length equals 13 residues. Trimming removed 5 bases from V and 7 bases from J, with 11 bases in between. Germline CDR1 reads SGHTA; CDR2 reads FQGNSA. In DNA, the CDR3 is TGTGCCAGCAGCCTAACCCCGGGTGAAAAACTGTTTTTT. Translating gives CASSLTPGEKLFF. The variable domain in full, with the rest retrieved from reference TRBV7-2 and TRBJ1-4, is GAGVSQSPSNKVTEKGKDVELRCDPISGHTALYWYRQSLGQGLEFLIYFQGNSAPDKSGLPSDRFSAERTGGSVSTLTIQRTQQEDSAVYLCASSLTPGEKLFFGSGTQLSVL.

CDR3 region: CASRTRDTGSYEQYF. The CDR3 nucleotides are TGTGCCAGCAGGACTAGAGATACGGGTTCCTACGAGCAGTACTTC. The chain carries TRBV28 and TRBJ2-7, with a possible D match to TRBD2 (6 bases). Trimming removed 6 bases from V and 1 base from J, with 16 bases in between. Germline assignment: CDR1 MDHEN and CDR2 SYDVKM. The CDR3 loop spans 15 amino acids.

V gene TRBV6-5 combines with J gene TRBJ1-6, with 9 nucleotides matching TRBD1. Losses at the gene ends were 5 bases for V and 8 bases for J; bases not matched to a gene: 7. Germline V gives CDR1 MNHEY, CDR2 SVGAGI. The CDR3 runs to 15 residues. CDR3: CASSLSGTGYSPLHF. CDR3 coding DNA: TGTGCCAGCAGTCTTTCCGGGACAGGGTATTCACCCCTCCACTTT.

The chain links TRBV2 to TRBJ1-3; D ambiguous. Germline V gene data show CDR1 as SNHLY and CDR2 as FYNNEI. This CDR3 region has 14 residues. V lost 6 bases and J lost 4, with 13 bases in between. The CDR3 is CASRQTTFGNTIYF. As DNA, the CDR3 is TGTGCCAGCAGGCAGACAACATTCGGAAACACCATATATTTT.

This clone was recorded a few times. The chain couples TRBV7-6 to TRBJ2-2, with TRBD2 as a possible D gene (7 bases). Germline CDR1 and CDR2: SGHVS and FNYEAQ. The CDR3 runs to 15 residues. Between the trimmed V and J ends, which lost 1 base and 5 bases, there was a span of 11 bases. The CDR3 here is CASSLGRGGTGELFF. The CDR3 DNA sequence: TGTGCCAGCAGCTTAGGCAGGGGAGGGACCGGGGAGCTGTTTTTT.

This clone has just one count. CDR3 DNA sequence: TGTGCCAGTAGTTCCCGACAGGGGGCGGTTTACGAGCAGTACTTC. Encoded protein: CASSSRQGAVYEQYF. J is TRBJ2-7 and V is TRBV19, with 10 bases fitting TRBD1. The trim removed 5 bases at V and 4 bases at J, leaving 8 bases unmatched. CDR1 LNHDA and CDR2 SQIVND come from the germline V gene (reference sequence). The CDR3 is 15 residues long.

This clone has just one count. CDR3 sequence reads: CASSLMTSGDTEAFF. The CDR3 DNA sequence: TGCGCCAGCAGCCTCATGACATCCGGGGACACTGAAGCTTTCTTT. The chain employs TRBV4-3 and TRBJ1-1; D unclear. V was pared by 4 bases and J by 3 bases, with 15 bases between. This CDR3 is built from 15 residues. Germline CDR1 LGHNA, CDR2 YSLEER.

The chain joins TRBV21-1 to TRBJ1-5; TRBD1, the table's D call, lacks a check against the DNA. TRBV21-1 counts as a pseudogene. The CDR3 spans 15 residues. CDR3 sequence reads: CASTAGQGKNQPQHF. In DNA, the CDR3 is TGTGCCAGCACCGCTGGACAGGGAAAAAATCAGCCCCAGCATTTT.

As regards this clone: One end of the junction varies from germline; a read error may be responsible. The chain combines TRBV7-9 with TRBJ1-2; D gene uncertain. Germline V gene data show CDR1 as SEHNR and CDR2 as FQNEAQ (reference sequence). The CDR3 is made up of 12 amino acids. The CDR3 DNA sequence: TGTGTCAGCTCCCGGGGTGCTATGGCTAACACCTTC. This gives the protein CVSSRGAMANTF.

The V gene is TRBV3-1 (or the pseudogene TRBV3-2), the J gene TRBJ2-2; D not certain. Germline loops: CDR1 LGHDT, CDR2 YNNKEL (reference sequence). Trimming removed 8 bases at V and 5 bases at J, with 6 bases between. The CDR3 sequence is 11 residues long. The DNA for the CDR3 is TGTGCCAGCTCAACTACCGGGGAGCTGTTTTTT. Translation: CASSTTGELFF.

J is TRBJ2-7 and V is TRBV3-1 (or the pseudogene TRBV3-2), with no clear D. The CDR3 consists of 11 residues. Germline V gene lookup returns CDR1 LGHDT and CDR2 YNNKEL (reference sequence). V gave up 3 bases and J gave up 5 bases, with 5 bases separating them. The DNA of the CDR3 is TGTGCCAGCAGCCACAGTAACGAGCAGTACTTC. Its protein product is CASSHSNEQYF.

The genes are TRBV21-1 and TRBJ1-1; the table calls TRBD1, which could not be checked here. TRBV21-1 is a documented pseudogene. The CDR3 has 20 amino acids. The chain's CDR3 is CASSPQGGYPSNGRNTEAFF. The CDR3 region has the DNA TGTGCCAGCAGCCCTCAGGGGGGCTACCCTTCGAATGGGCGAAACACTGAAGCTTTCTTT.

This clone was picked up one time. The genes are TRBV18 and TRBJ2-1, with a weak D call TRBD2 (5 bases). Germline-derived CDR1 and CDR2 are KGHSH and LQKENI. V was cut by 0 bases and J by 4 bases, with 10 bases left in between. The CDR3 extends over 15 amino acids. The CDR3, as DNA: TGTGCCAGCTCACCACCGATGGAGGAATACAATGAGCAGTTCTTC. Amino acids: CASSPPMEEYNEQFF. The whole variable domain, remainder taken from reference TRBV18 and TRBJ2-1, is NAGVMQNPRHLVRRRGQEARLRCSPMKGHSHVYWYRQLPEEGLKFMVYLQKENIIDESGMPKERFSAEFPKEGPSILRIQQVVRGDSAAYFCASSPPMEEYNEQFFGPGTRLTVL.

There are a few counts of this clone. The chain joins TRBV19 to TRBJ2-7, with D tentatively TRBD2 (6 bases). V was shortened by 4 bases and J by 7 bases, with 11 bases between the two germline ends. Germline V gene sequence: CDR1 LNHDA, CDR2 SQIVND (reference sequence). The CDR3 runs 12 residues. CDR3 in DNA: TGTGCCAGTAGTAGCGGGACCCCAGAGCAGTACTTC. Translated: CASSSGTPEQYF.

The CDR3 bases are TGTGCCAGCAGCTTGGAGGGGCAGGGGAACCAAGAGACCCAGTACTTC. Its translation is CASSLEGQGNQETQYF. The chain employs TRBV5-6 and TRBJ2-5; a weak D match, TRBD1 (6 bases). Germline V lookup: CDR1 SGHDT, CDR2 YYEEEE. Trimming left V 0 bases short and J 0 bases short, with 12 bases between. CDR3 length equals 16 residues.

The chain carries TRBV9 and TRBJ2-3; D gene ambiguous. The CDR3 is 15 residues long. Trimming took 0 bases from V and 0 from J, leaving 8 bases between them. In germline, CDR1 is SGDLS, CDR2 YYNGEE. The chain's CDR3 is CASSVESRSTDTQYF. The CDR3 region has the DNA TGTGCCAGCAGCGTAGAGTCCAGAAGCACAGATACGCAGTATTTT.

The chain recombines TRBV27 with TRBJ2-2, with D possibly being TRBD1 (6 bases). This CDR3 region has 14 residues. Trimming took off 0 bases at V and 6 bases at J, with 8 bases between the two ends. CDR1 MNHEY and CDR2 SMNVEV come from the germline V gene (reference sequence). The CDR3: CASSLSGGSGELFF. Written as DNA, the CDR3 is TGTGCCAGCAGTTTATCAGGGGGTTCCGGGGAGCTGTTTTTT.

DNA for the CDR3: TGCGCCAGCAGTGATTCGGCAGGGGGCTTAAGCAGTGAAAAACTGTTTTTT. Translating gives CASSDSAGGLSSEKLFF. The chain couples TRBV10-1 to TRBJ1-4, with 8 bases fitting TRBD1. Germline CDR1 WNHNN, CDR2 SYGVQD (reference sequence). Trimming at V came to 3 bases and at J to 7 bases, leaving 13 bases not matched to a gene. The CDR3 runs to 17 residues.

V usage is TRBV6-2 or TRBV6-3 and J usage is TRBJ2-3; a possible D gene is TRBD1 (5 bases). The CDR3 covers 16 residues. The V gene's germline CDR1 is MNHEY and CDR2 SVGEGT. The V gene lost 2 bases and the J gene lost 3 bases, with 15 bases spanning the gap. The CDR3 sequence: CASSYSQGVGTDTQYF. The CDR3, as DNA: TGTGCCAGCAGTTACAGCCAGGGCGTTGGAACAGATACGCAGTATTTT.

V gene TRBV15 combines with J gene TRBJ2-3; 9 bases agree with TRBD2. V trimming: 3 bases; J trimming: 2 bases; junction bases outside the gene matches: 3. Germline V gives CDR1 LNHNV, CDR2 YYDKDF (reference sequence). The CDR3 is 15 amino acids. The CDR3 loop reads CATSRTSGITDTQYF. The CDR3 nucleotides read TGTGCCACCAGCAGGACTAGCGGAATCACAGATACGCAGTATTTT.

The chain uses TRBV4-1 and TRBJ1-1; D remains unclear. CDR1 is MGHRA and CDR2 is YSYEKL in the germline V gene. V was cut by 3 bases and J by 4 bases, with 6 bases left in between. This CDR3 has 12 amino acids. In nucleotides, the CDR3 is TGCGCCAGCAGCCAGGAGAGCACTGAAGCTTTCTTT. Translating gives CASSQESTEAFF.

V usage is TRBV28 and J usage is TRBJ1-1; 9 bases match TRBD1. This CDR3 comprises 17 residues. V lost 2 bases, J lost 7 bases, and 14 bases stayed unmatched. Germline V CDR1 and CDR2: MDHEN, SYDVKM. This CDR3 is CASSLHGGTGWVGEAFF. Written as DNA, the CDR3 is TGTGCCAGCAGTTTACATGGAGGGACAGGGTGGGTTGGTGAAGCTTTCTTT. Full variable domain (rest looked up from reference TRBV28 and TRBJ1-1): DVKVTQSSRYLVKRTGEKVFLECVQDMDHENMFWYRQDPGLGLRLIYFSYDVKMKEKGDIPEGYSVSREKKERFSLILESASTNQTSMYLCASSLHGGTGWVGEAFFGQGTRLTVV.

This chain connects TRBV2 to TRBJ2-5, with unresolved D. V was shortened by 9 bases and J by 5 bases, with 7 bases between the two germline ends. The length of the CDR3 is 10 residues. CDR1 SNHLY and CDR2 FYNNEI come from the germline V gene. The CDR3 spells CASIEETQYF. CDR3 DNA sequence: TGTGCCAGTATTGAGGAGACCCAGTACTTC.

In its sample, this clone was seen once. The V and J genes are TRBV7-9 and TRBJ2-5; 8 bases map to TRBD1. Germline CDR1 SEHNR, CDR2 FQNEAQ (reference sequence). There are 13 residues in the CDR3. V was pared by 6 bases and J by 5 bases, with 5 bases of the junction left unmatched. In nucleotides, the CDR3 is TGTGCCAGCAGACTCACAGGGGGTGAGACCCAGTACTTC. Translating it yields CASRLTGGETQYF.

The rearrangement links TRBV5-4 to TRBJ1-1; 7 positions match TRBD1. Germline V gene sequence: CDR1 SGHNT, CDR2 YYREEE (reference sequence). Trimming removed 0 bases from V and 4 bases from J; junction bases left unmatched: 9. The CDR3 covers 16 residues. In DNA, the CDR3 is TGTGCCAGCAGCTTGGTTAGGGGACAGAAGGTCACTGAAGCTTTCTTT. This translates into CASSLVRGQKVTEAFF.

The chain links TRBV24-1 to TRBJ1-1; 9 nucleotides agree with TRBD1. The CDR3 spans 13 residues. The germline gives CDR1 KGHDR, CDR2 SFDVKD. V lost 8 bases to trimming and J lost 8 bases; unmatched junction nucleotides: 8. The CDR3 region has the DNA TGTGCCACCAAGCGGACAGGGGCGGAGGAAGCTTTCTTT. It is translated as CATKRTGAEEAFF.

In this sample, this clone turned up a few times. V and J are TRBV2 and TRBJ1-2; perhaps TRBD1 as D (5 bases). Germline loops: CDR1 SNHLY, CDR2 FYNNEI. The CDR3 runs to 12 residues. Trimming pared 4 bases from V and 6 bases from J, leaving 9 bases between. The CDR3 bases are TGTGCCAGCAGTGTCGGGGGAGATGGCTACACCTTC. This encodes CASSVGGDGYTF.

V usage is TRBV5-5 and J usage is TRBJ1-4; TRBD1 is a possible D gene (5 bases). Trimming took 0 bases from V and 8 from J, leaving 8 bases between them. This CDR3 has 13 amino acids. Looked up from germline, CDR1 is SGHKS and CDR2 is YYEKEE (reference sequence). The DNA of the CDR3 is TGTGCCAGCAGCTTGGCCTGGACAGAAAAACTGTTTTTT. Protein product: CASSLAWTEKLFF.

V and J are TRBV3-1 (or the pseudogene TRBV3-2) and TRBJ1-5; tentative D call: TRBD1 (5 bases). Germline V gene sequence: CDR1 LGHDT, CDR2 YNNKEL (reference sequence). V shed 4 bases and J shed 3 bases, with 13 bases lying between them. The CDR3 totals 15 residues. CDR3 sequence (DNA): TGTGCCAGCAGCCCCCGGGGGGGGAACAATCAGCCCCAGCATTTT. Protein product: CASSPRGGNNQPQHF.